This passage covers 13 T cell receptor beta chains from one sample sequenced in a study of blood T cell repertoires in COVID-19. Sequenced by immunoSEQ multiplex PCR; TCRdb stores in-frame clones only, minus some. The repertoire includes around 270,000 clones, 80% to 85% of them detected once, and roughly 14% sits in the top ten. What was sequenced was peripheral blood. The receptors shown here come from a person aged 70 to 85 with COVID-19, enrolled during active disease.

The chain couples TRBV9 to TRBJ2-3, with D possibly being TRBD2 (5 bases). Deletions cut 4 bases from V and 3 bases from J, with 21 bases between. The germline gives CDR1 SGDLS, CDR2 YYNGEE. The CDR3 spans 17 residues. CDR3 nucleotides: TGTGCCAGCAGCCCCGGAGGTTTGAGGGTCGGTACAGATACGCAGTATTTT. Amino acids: CASSPGGLRVGTDTQYF.

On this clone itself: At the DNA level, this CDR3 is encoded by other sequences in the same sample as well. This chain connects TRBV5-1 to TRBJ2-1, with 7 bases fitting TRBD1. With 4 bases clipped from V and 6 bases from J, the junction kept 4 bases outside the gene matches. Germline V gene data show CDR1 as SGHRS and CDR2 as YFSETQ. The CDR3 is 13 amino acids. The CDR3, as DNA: TGCGCCAGCAGCCGGACAGGCGGCAATGAGCAGTTCTTC. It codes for CASSRTGGNEQFF. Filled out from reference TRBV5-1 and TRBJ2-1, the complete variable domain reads KAGVTQTPRYLIKTRGQQVTLSCSPISGHRSVSWYQQTPGQGLQFLFEYFSETQRNKGNFPGRFSGRQFSNSRSEMNVSTLELGDSALYLCASSRTGGNEQFFGPGTRLTVL.

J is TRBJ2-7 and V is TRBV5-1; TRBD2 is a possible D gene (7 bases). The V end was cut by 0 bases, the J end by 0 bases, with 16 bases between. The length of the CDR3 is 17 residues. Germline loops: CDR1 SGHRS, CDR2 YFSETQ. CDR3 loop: CASSLVGGAGVSYEQYF. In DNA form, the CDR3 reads TGCGCCAGCAGCTTGGTGGGGGGGGCCGGGGTCTCCTACGAGCAGTACTTC.

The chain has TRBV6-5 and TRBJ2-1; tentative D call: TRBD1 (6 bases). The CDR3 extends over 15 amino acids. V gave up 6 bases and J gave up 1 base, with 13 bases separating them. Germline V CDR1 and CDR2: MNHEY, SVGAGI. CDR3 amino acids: CASSPRGGSYNEQFF. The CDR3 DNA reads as TGTGCCAGCAGCCCCCGAGGGGGATCCTACAATGAGCAGTTCTTC.

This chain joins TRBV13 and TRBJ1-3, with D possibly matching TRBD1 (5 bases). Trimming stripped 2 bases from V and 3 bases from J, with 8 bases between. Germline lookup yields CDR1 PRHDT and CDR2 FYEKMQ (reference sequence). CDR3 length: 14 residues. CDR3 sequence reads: CASSLWGGGNTIYF. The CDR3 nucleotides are TGTGCCAGCAGCTTATGGGGGGGTGGAAACACCATATATTTT.

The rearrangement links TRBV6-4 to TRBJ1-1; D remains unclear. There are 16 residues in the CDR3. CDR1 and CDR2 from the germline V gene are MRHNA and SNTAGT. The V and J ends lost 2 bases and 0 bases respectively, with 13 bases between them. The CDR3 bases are TGTGCCAGCAGTGACGGAGGACCTTTCTTGAACACTGAAGCTTTCTTT. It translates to CASSDGGPFLNTEAFF.

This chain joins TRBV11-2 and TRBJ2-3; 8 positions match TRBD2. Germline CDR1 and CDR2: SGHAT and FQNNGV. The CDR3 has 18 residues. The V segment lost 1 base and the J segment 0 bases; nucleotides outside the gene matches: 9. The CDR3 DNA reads TGTGCCAGCAGCTTAGTTTTGGCTAGCGGGTTAAGCACAGATACGCAGTATTTT. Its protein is CASSLVLASGLSTDTQYF.

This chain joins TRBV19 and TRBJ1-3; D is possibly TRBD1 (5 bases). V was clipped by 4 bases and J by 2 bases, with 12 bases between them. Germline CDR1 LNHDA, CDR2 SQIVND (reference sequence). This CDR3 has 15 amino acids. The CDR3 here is CASSRTSVAGNTIYF. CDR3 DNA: TGTGCCAGTAGTAGGACAAGCGTCGCTGGAAACACCATATATTTT.

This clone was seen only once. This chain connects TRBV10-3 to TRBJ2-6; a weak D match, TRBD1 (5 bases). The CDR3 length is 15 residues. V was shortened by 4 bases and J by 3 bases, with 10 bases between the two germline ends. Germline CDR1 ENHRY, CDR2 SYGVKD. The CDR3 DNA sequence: TGTGCCATCAGTGTTAGCCAGGGTGGGGCCAACGTCCTGACTTTC. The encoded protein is CAISVSQGGANVLTF.

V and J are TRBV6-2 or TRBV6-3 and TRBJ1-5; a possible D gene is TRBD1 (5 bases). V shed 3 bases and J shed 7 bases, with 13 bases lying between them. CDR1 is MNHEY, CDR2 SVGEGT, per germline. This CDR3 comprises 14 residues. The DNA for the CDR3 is TGTGCCAGCAGTTATGGAGGGGTTCGGCAGCCCCAGCATTTT. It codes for CASSYGGVRQPQHF.

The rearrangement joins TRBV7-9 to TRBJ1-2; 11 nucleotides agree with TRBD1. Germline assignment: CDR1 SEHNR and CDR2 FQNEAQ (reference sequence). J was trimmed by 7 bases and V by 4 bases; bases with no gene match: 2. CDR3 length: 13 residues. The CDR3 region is CASSWGQGVGYTF. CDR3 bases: TGTGCCAGCAGCTGGGGACAGGGGGTTGGCTACACCTTC.

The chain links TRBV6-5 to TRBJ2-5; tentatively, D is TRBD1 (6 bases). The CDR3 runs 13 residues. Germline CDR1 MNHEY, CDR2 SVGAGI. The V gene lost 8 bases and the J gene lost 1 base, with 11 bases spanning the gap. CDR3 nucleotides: TGTGCCAGCCTCCCGGACAGCCAAGAGACCCAGTACTTC. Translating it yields CASLPDSQETQYF.

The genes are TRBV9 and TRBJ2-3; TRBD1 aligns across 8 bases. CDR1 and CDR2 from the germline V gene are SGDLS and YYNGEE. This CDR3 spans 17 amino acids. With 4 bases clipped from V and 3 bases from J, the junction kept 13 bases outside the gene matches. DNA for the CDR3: TGTGCCAGCAGCAATACCCGGGGACAGGAGGCTACAGATACGCAGTATTTT. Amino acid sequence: CASSNTRGQEATDTQYF.